The rows below give T cell receptor beta chains drawn from one sample of a study of cytomegalovirus exposure and HLA in healthy donors. Only in-frame clones appear in the TCRdb table, and some are missing; sequencing was by immunoSEQ multiplex PCR. The sample contains about 90,000 clones, around 80% of which appear only once. The sequenced material came from PBMCs. The source is a man aged 30 to 45 in good health and CMV-seronegative. Each CDR3 is given with its conserved first and last residue.

v_gene: TRBV6-5; j_gene: TRBJ2-7; CDR3aa: CASTAGLAGNYEQYF
v_gene: TRBV23-1; j_gene: TRBJ2-7; CDR3aa: CASSAPTGTKTYEQYF
v_gene: TRBV5-1; j_gene: TRBJ2-2; CDR3aa: CASSLELGGTGELFF
v_gene: TRBV6-1; j_gene: TRBJ2-5; CDR3aa: CASLEGGSKTQYF
v_gene: TRBV4-3; j_gene: TRBJ2-3; CDR3aa: CASSQDLAADTQYF
v_gene: TRBV5-6; j_gene: TRBJ1-2; CDR3aa: CASSFLTGLIRYGYTF
v_gene: TRBV5-8; j_gene: TRBJ1-1; CDR3aa: CASKQGIRRGTEAFF
v_gene: TRBV7-2; j_gene: TRBJ2-1; CDR3aa: CASSLAGGLAGGLSYNEQFF
v_gene: TRBV6-1; j_gene: TRBJ2-7; CDR3aa: CASKDRGYEQYF
v_gene: TRBV19; j_gene: TRBJ1-4; CDR3aa: CASRNGQGKFSEKLFF
v_gene: TRBV28; j_gene: TRBJ1-6; CDR3aa: CASSNYNSPLHF
v_gene: TRBV6-5; j_gene: TRBJ1-2; CDR3aa: CASSSGKDNYGYTF
v_gene: TRBV2; j_gene: TRBJ1-2; CDR3aa: CASSGQDANYGYTF
v_gene: TRBV13; j_gene: TRBJ1-6; CDR3aa: CASSAGQENSPLHF
v_gene: TRBV6-1; j_gene: TRBJ1-1; CDR3aa: CASSATGFTEAFF
v_gene: TRBV7-8; j_gene: TRBJ2-1; CDR3aa: CASSLEAGIGNEQFF
v_gene: TRBV28; j_gene: TRBJ1-5; CDR3aa: CASSFTGGSNQPQHF
v_gene: TRBV28; j_gene: TRBJ1-2; CDR3aa: CASRTQGADGYTF
v_gene: TRBV4-2; j_gene: TRBJ2-7; CDR3aa: CASSQPGQAYEQYF
v_gene: TRBV5-4; j_gene: TRBJ2-7; CDR3aa: CASSLDDQGIHEQYF
v_gene: TRBV27; j_gene: TRBJ1-6; CDR3aa: CASSLGRGSPLHF
v_gene: TRBV4-1; j_gene: TRBJ2-7; CDR3aa: CASSQGTGKIYEQYF
v_gene: TRBV5-1; j_gene: TRBJ1-2; CDR3aa: CASSLWDRLGGYTF
v_gene: TRBV18; j_gene: TRBJ1-5; CDR3aa: CASSPIGGDRGQNQPQHF
v_gene: TRBV29-1; j_gene: TRBJ1-3; CDR3aa: CSVATAGNTIYF
v_gene: TRBV9; j_gene: TRBJ1-2; CDR3aa: CASSVGGLNYGYTF
v_gene: TRBV18; j_gene: TRBJ1-2; CDR3aa: CASSSSGGESGYTF
v_gene: TRBV4-3; j_gene: TRBJ2-2; CDR3aa: CASSQNSGGYNTGELFF
v_gene: TRBV25-1; j_gene: TRBJ2-6; CDR3aa: CASSEIGQTLSGANVLTF
v_gene: TRBV28; j_gene: TRBJ1-5; CDR3aa: CASSLGGALVQPQHF
v_gene: TRBV27; j_gene: TRBJ1-2; CDR3aa: CASSFNRGLNGYTF